This TCR beta chain came from a study of blood T cells in healthy people across ages. This CDR3 has 13 residues. The authors ran a second PCR of about 6 to 12 cycles using a sample-barcoded 5' primer and a J-beta primer mix. TCRdb re-called the 5' RACE reads with MiXCR, one entry per CDR3 protein. The top ten clones hold around 0.7% of a sample with some 1,000,000 distinct CDR3 sequences, less than 25% of them seen once. In the case of this clonotype: One junction end does not reproduce the germline sequence, and a read error may be involved.

These data are also associated with another study on T cells of mothers and their children.

This sequence originates from a girl aged 2 to 9 in good health. The chain combines TRBV12-3 or TRBV12-4 with TRBJ1-1, with a tentative D call TRBD1 (5 bases). The sequenced material came from blood. Here the CDR3 reads CASSLDQGYEAVF. The CDR3 DNA follows: TGTGCCAGCAGTTTAGATCAGGGTTATGAAGCTGTCTTT.